This is a list of T cell receptor beta chains from one sample in a study of shared clonotypes between healthy human individuals. The repertoire was sequenced with immunoSEQ multiplex PCR; TCRdb's copy has only in-frame clones and lacks some. The table includes 900,000 to 1,200,000 clones, around 78% detected once. The specimen was memory CD4+ T cells from PBMCs. The origin of the receptors is a young man in good health. Some clones in this sample may be carry-over from other donors' samples. CDR3s include the opening cysteine and the closing phenylalanine or tryptophan. Each record gives: clone size, J gene, D gene, CDR3 length, V gene, CDR3 protein, CDR3 DNA. A D gene is named only where the DNA matches it firmly. A row's size may be missing; if present it is once, few, many or a size class.

.,TRBJ1-3,.,12,TRBV30,CAWSVRGNTIYF,TGTGCCTGGAGTGTTCGTGGAAACACCATATATTTT
many,TRBJ1-1,.,11,TRBV7-9,CASALRTEAFF,TGTGCCAGCGCCCTGAGGACTGAAGCTTTCTTT
few,TRBJ2-7,.,14,TRBV5-6,CASSLVGRDHEQYF,TGTGCCAGCAGCTTGGTAGGCAGGGACCACGAGCAGTACTTC
.,TRBJ1-5,TRBD1,16,TRBV19,CASSTGGGSGNQPQHF,TGTGCCAGTAGTACAGGGGGAGGGTCAGGCAATCAGCCCCAGCATTTT
.,TRBJ1-1,.,14,TRBV7-2,CASRAGHTNTEAFF,TGTGCCAGCAGGGCGGGACACACCAACACTGAAGCTTTCTTT
.,TRBJ2-5,.,17,TRBV5-1,CASSLLGARQAKETQYF,TGCGCCAGCAGCCTCCTAGGAGCTAGACAGGCTAAAGAGACCCAGTACTTC
.,TRBJ2-1,.,13,TRBV4-2,CATTARLYNEQFF,TGTGCCACTACAGCCCGGCTCTACAATGAGCAGTTCTTC
.,TRBJ2-1,TRBD1,15,TRBV5-1,CASRVLGQGYNEQFF,TGCGCCAGTAGAGTTCTGGGACAGGGTTACAATGAGCAGTTCTTC
few,TRBJ2-2,TRBD1,14,TRBV6-6,CASSTGQGTGELFF,TGTGCCAGCAGCACGGGACAGGGGACCGGGGAGCTGTTTTTT
.,TRBJ2-5,.,13,TRBV19,CASSMSSVETQYF,TGTGCCAGTAGTATGAGTAGTGTGGAGACCCAGTACTTC
once,TRBJ1-2,.,13,TRBV14,CASSPDKDYGYTF,TGTGCCAGCAGCCCCGACAAGGACTATGGCTACACCTTC
.,TRBJ2-5,.,12,TRBV10-3,CAISRVQETQYF,TGTGCCATCAGCCGGGTCCAAGAGACCCAGTACTTC
.,TRBJ2-1,TRBD2,15,TRBV19,CASSQLAGGPNEQFF,TGTGCCAGTAGTCAACTAGCGGGAGGACCCAATGAGCAGTTCTTC
.,TRBJ1-5,.,13,TRBV27,CASSFGRHQPQHF,TGTGCCAGCAGTTTCGGGAGGCATCAGCCCCAGCATTTT